These 30 T cell receptor beta chains originate from one sample sequenced in a study of OX40 agonist ivuxolimab in advanced cancers. Only in-frame clones appear in the TCRdb table, and some are missing; sequencing was by immunoSEQ multiplex PCR. Here the sample spans about 36,000 clones, more than 75% being singletons. The sample here was CD4+ or CD8+ T cells sorted from blood, taken in a trial of the OX40 agonist ivuxolimab. These receptors all stem from an adult with an advanced solid tumor such as melanoma, head and neck, liver or kidney cancer.

The gene calls are TRBV5-4 and TRBJ2-7; TRBD1 aligns across 10 bases. There are 14 residues in the CDR3. J lost 5 bases, V lost 4 bases, and 6 bases had no gene match. Per the germline V gene, CDR1 is SGHNT and CDR2 is YYREEE (reference sequence). Written as DNA, the CDR3 is TGTGCCAGCAGCCCGACAGGGGGCTACGACGAGCAGTACTTC. This encodes CASSPTGGYDEQYF. Full variable domain (missing parts from reference TRBV5-4 and TRBJ2-7): ETGVTQSPTHLIKTRGQQVTLRCSSQSGHNTVSWYQQALGQGPQFIFQYYREEENGRGNFPPRFSGLQFPNYSSELNVNALELDDSALYLCASSPTGGYDEQYFGPGTRLTVT.

The J gene is TRBJ2-5, the V gene TRBV6-5; D is possibly TRBD2 (5 bases). Germline-derived CDR1 and CDR2 are MNHEY and SVGAGI. Trimming took 0 bases from V and 5 from J, leaving 10 bases between them. The CDR3 loop spans 14 amino acids. In nucleotides, the CDR3 is TGTGCCAGCAGTTACTCAGATAGCGAGGAGACCCAGTACTTC. Translating it yields CASSYSDSEETQYF.

The chain couples TRBV19 to TRBJ2-7, with D unresolved. Trimming shortened V by 1 base and J by 0 bases, and 13 bases separated the two germline ends. CDR1 and CDR2 from the germline V gene are LNHDA and SQIVND (reference sequence). The CDR3 runs to 16 residues. CDR3 protein: CASSIVGRSSSYEQYF. CDR3 DNA sequence: TGTGCCAGTAGTATAGTCGGCAGGTCGAGCTCCTACGAGCAGTACTTC.

V is TRBV9 and J is TRBJ2-1, with 9 positions matching TRBD1. The J segment lost 1 base and the V segment lost 1 base, leaving 6 bases of the junction unmatched. The germline V gene encodes CDR1 SGDLS and CDR2 YYNGEE. The CDR3 is 17 amino acids. The CDR3 sequence: CASSVYGQGTSYNEQFF. The CDR3 nucleotides read TGTGCCAGCAGCGTATACGGACAGGGGACTTCCTACAATGAGCAGTTCTTC.

The chain is built from TRBV6-5 and TRBJ2-2; D unclear. CDR3 length: 15 amino acids. CDR1 is MNHEY, CDR2 SVGAGI, per germline. The ends were cut back, 8 bases at V and 3 bases at J, with 16 bases in the middle. The CDR3 DNA reads as TGTGCCAGCGGCGAATGGCTATTGGACACCGGGGAGCTGTTTTTT. Translation gives CASGEWLLDTGELFF.

V and J are TRBV9 and TRBJ2-1; D is undetermined. V was pared by 0 bases and J by 6 bases, with 7 bases between. The CDR3 covers 13 residues. Per germline, CDR1 SGDLS and CDR2 YYNGEE. In DNA form, the CDR3 reads TGTGCCAGCAGCGTAGCCCCCGGCAATGAGCAGTTCTTC. It yields the protein CASSVAPGNEQFF.

This clone was observed a single time. The rearrangement uses TRBV9 and TRBJ2-7; D is perhaps TRBD1 (7 bases). CDR1 and CDR2 (germline): SGDLS, YYNGEE. This CDR3 has 16 residues. Trimming took off 4 bases at V and 2 bases at J, with 19 bases between the two ends. The CDR3: CASSPRGTEYTYEQYF. The CDR3 DNA is TGTGCCAGCAGCCCTCGGGGGACAGAGTATACCTACGAGCAGTACTTC.

The J gene is TRBJ1-2, the V gene TRBV2, with 11 bases fitting TRBD1. Unmatched junction bases numbered 4, after V lost 4 bases and J lost 3 bases. The CDR3 has 15 amino acids. CDR1 and CDR2 (germline): SNHLY, FYNNEI. This CDR3 reads CASSVPGQGDYGYTF. The DNA of the CDR3 is TGTGCCAGCAGTGTCCCGGGACAGGGGGACTATGGCTACACCTTC.

The chain uses TRBV11-2 and TRBJ1-5; no definite D call. V was shortened by 1 base and J by 0 bases, with 13 bases between the two germline ends. CDR1 and CDR2 (germline): SGHAT, FQNNGV. This CDR3 has 17 amino acids. CDR3 bases: TGTGCCAGCAGCTTAGGGGGTGGGCACTATAGCAATCAGCCCCAGCATTTT. Amino acids: CASSLGGGHYSNQPQHF.

This clone appeared a single time. The CDR3: CASSDAPSGYNEQFF. The CDR3 bases are TGTGCCAGCAGTGATGCTCCTAGCGGCTACAATGAGCAGTTCTTC. The rearrangement uses TRBV25-1 and TRBJ2-1; 7 positions agree with TRBD2. Losses at the gene ends were 3 bases for V and 3 bases for J; bases not matched to a gene: 5. The CDR3 contains 15 residues. Germline V gene sequence: CDR1 MGHDK, CDR2 SYGVNS.

The CDR3 bases are TGTGCCAGCAGCCCCATGGGTCGGTACCTAGATGAGCAGTTCTTC. Protein product: CASSPMGRYLDEQFF. The chain employs TRBV5-5 and TRBJ2-1; no clear D gene. The germline V gene has CDR1 SGHKS and CDR2 YYEKEE (reference sequence). The CDR3 covers 15 residues. Trimming removed 4 bases from V and 8 bases from J, with 19 bases in between.

The chain combines TRBV15 with TRBJ1-2, with D maybe TRBD1 (6 bases). Per germline, CDR1 LNHNV and CDR2 YYDKDF (reference sequence). Trimming stripped 0 bases from V and 4 bases from J, with 15 bases between. This CDR3 is 16 amino acids long. The CDR3 sequence: CATSRDRGGHGYGYTF. Here the CDR3 DNA reads TGTGCCACCAGCAGAGATCGGGGGGGGCATGGCTATGGCTACACCTTC.

The chain links TRBV6-5 to TRBJ1-2, with TRBD1 matching over 9 bases. This CDR3 comprises 15 residues. The V gene end was trimmed by 2 bases and the J gene end by 4 bases; junction bases not matched to a gene: 5. Germline V gene sequence: CDR1 MNHEY, CDR2 SVGAGI. The CDR3 loop reads CASSYPGQGSYGYTF. The CDR3 region has the DNA TGTGCCAGCAGTTACCCGGGACAGGGCTCCTATGGCTACACCTTC.

The chain employs TRBV28 and TRBJ2-5, with 7 bases that match TRBD2. This CDR3 comprises 14 residues. In germline, CDR1 is MDHEN, CDR2 SYDVKM. With 3 bases clipped from V and 0 bases from J, the junction kept 1 base outside the gene matches. CDR3 sequence: CASSLGGNQETQYF. CDR3 sequence (DNA): TGTGCCAGCAGTTTGGGAGGGAACCAAGAGACCCAGTACTTC.

V and J are TRBV20-1 and TRBJ2-7; D unclear. Germline V gene data show CDR1 as DFQATT and CDR2 as SNEGSKA (reference sequence). The CDR3 is made up of 11 amino acids. V gave up 6 bases and J gave up 6 bases, with 12 bases separating them. CDR3 nucleotides: TGCAGTGCCTTCTCAGGCGGCGAGCAGTACTTC. Its translation: CSAFSGGEQYF.

The chain uses TRBV7-6 and TRBJ2-2, with 8 bases that match TRBD1. The CDR3 sequence is 14 residues long. Trimming at V came to 1 base and at J to 5 bases, leaving 0 bases not matched to a gene. The V gene's germline CDR1 is SGHVS and CDR2 FNYEAQ. The CDR3 is CASSLDRGTGELFF. Here the CDR3 DNA reads TGTGCCAGCAGCTTAGACAGGGGGACCGGGGAGCTGTTTTTT.

This chain's CDR3 is CASSLATSYEQYF. CDR3 bases: TGTGCCAGCAGCTTAGCAACCTCCTACGAGCAGTACTTC. This sequence joins TRBV2 and TRBJ2-7, with D uncertain. The length of the CDR3 is 13 residues. From germline, CDR1 is SNHLY and CDR2 FYNNEI. The V end was cut by 6 bases, the J end by 0 bases, with 9 bases between.

The chain combines TRBV11-2 with TRBJ2-1, with D perhaps matching TRBD2 (6 bases). This CDR3 comprises 13 residues. Germline loops: CDR1 SGHAT, CDR2 FQNNGV. The V end was cut by 3 bases, the J end by 3 bases, with 6 bases between. CDR3 sequence reads: CASSFGGYNEQFF. CDR3 DNA: TGTGCCAGCAGCTTCGGGGGCTACAATGAGCAGTTCTTC.

The chain couples TRBV5-4 to TRBJ2-3, with 10 bases identical to TRBD2. The trim removed 4 bases at V and 6 bases at J, leaving 8 bases unmatched. Germline V CDR1 and CDR2: SGHNT, YYREEE (reference sequence). The CDR3 has 15 amino acids. The CDR3 DNA is TGTGCCAGCAGCAACAGAGCGGGAGGGCATGATACGCAGTATTTT. Amino acids: CASSNRAGGHDTQYF.

The gene calls are TRBV7-8 and TRBJ2-7; D gene ambiguous. This CDR3 is built from 14 residues. Germline CDR1 is SGHVS and CDR2 is FQNEAQ. Trimming left V 1 base short and J 5 bases short, with 12 bases between. The CDR3 reads CASSLGIGSHEQYF. CDR3 in DNA: TGTGCCAGCAGCTTAGGGATAGGGTCCCACGAGCAGTACTTC.

The rearrangement links TRBV11-2 to TRBJ2-7; D is perhaps TRBD1 or TRBD2 (5 bases each). V lost 5 bases and J lost 6, with 20 bases in between. Germline-derived CDR1 and CDR2 are SGHAT and FQNNGV. This CDR3 has 15 amino acids. The CDR3 spells CASSPYEVRDLEQYF. CDR3 in DNA: TGTGCCAGCAGCCCCTATGAAGTCAGGGACCTCGAGCAGTACTTC.

CDR3 in amino acids: CASSQVAGFTDTQYF. The CDR3 coding sequence is TGTGCCAGCAGCCAAGTAGCGGGATTCACAGATACGCAGTATTTT. The chain joins TRBV14 to TRBJ2-3, with 8 bases fitting TRBD2. Germline V gives CDR1 SGHDN, CDR2 FVKESK. The CDR3 consists of 15 residues. J gave up 2 bases and V 1 base, and 2 bases lay outside the gene matches.

This chain joins TRBV6-1 and TRBJ2-7; no firm D call. Germline-derived CDR1 and CDR2 are MNHNS and SASEGT. V was trimmed by 0 bases and J by 2 bases, leaving 20 bases between them. This CDR3 contains 18 residues. Written as DNA, the CDR3 is TGTGCCAGCAGTGAAGCGCCATACGGAGAGATCACAACCTACGAGCAGTACTTC. It specifies CASSEAPYGEITTYEQYF.

This sequence joins TRBV28 and TRBJ2-1, with D possibly TRBD2 on 6 matching bases. The CDR3 has 17 amino acids. The germline V gene has CDR1 MDHEN and CDR2 SYDVKM. V was shortened by 7 bases and J by 0 bases, with 19 bases between the two germline ends. In DNA form, the CDR3 reads TGTGCCAGCATCGAAGACGGGACTCTAAGCTCCTACAATGAGCAGTTCTTC. It translates to CASIEDGTLSSYNEQFF.

V gene TRBV9 combines with J gene TRBJ2-5; TRBD2 is a possible D gene (6 bases). Trimming removed 1 base at V and 5 bases at J, with 15 bases between. CDR3 length: 15 residues. Germline CDR1 reads SGDLS; CDR2 reads YYNGEE. In DNA form, the CDR3 reads TGTGCCAGCAGCGTAATCGGGAGTCTGGGGGAGACCCAGTACTTC. Protein: CASSVIGSLGETQYF.

This sequence joins TRBV28 and TRBJ2-5; the D gene is possibly TRBD2 (6 bases). The CDR3 is made up of 13 amino acids. The germline CDR1 and CDR2 sequences are MDHEN and SYDVKM. Trimming shortened V by 3 bases and J by 4 bases, and 9 bases separated the two germline ends. CDR3 in DNA: TGTGCCAGCAGTTTTTGGGGAGGAGAGACCCAGTACTTC. This encodes CASSFWGGETQYF.

This clone was observed a single time. The chain links TRBV6-5 to TRBJ2-7; a possible D gene is TRBD1 (6 bases). V gave up 0 bases and J gave up 6 bases, with 9 bases separating them. This CDR3 is 13 amino acids long. Germline V CDR1 and CDR2: MNHEY, SVGAGI. The CDR3 DNA reads as TGTGCCAGCAGTTACTCCCAGGGGTCCGAGCAGTACTTC. As protein: CASSYSQGSEQYF.

The chain links TRBV28 to TRBJ2-4; no clear D. Between the trimmed V and J ends, which lost 5 bases and 1 base, there was a span of 15 bases. CDR3 length: 16 residues. Germline values: CDR1 MDHEN, CDR2 SYDVKM. CDR3 nucleotide sequence: TGTGCCAGCAGTCTCTTCCTAGGGCCGGCCAAAAACATTCAGTACTTC. Translated, it gives CASSLFLGPAKNIQYF. Looking up the rest from reference TRBV28 and TRBJ2-4 gives the full variable domain: DVKVTQSSRYLVKRTGEKVFLECVQDMDHENMFWYRQDPGLGLRLIYFSYDVKMKEKGDIPEGYSVSREKKERFSLILESASTNQTSMYLCASSLFLGPAKNIQYFGAGTRLSVL.

The rearrangement joins TRBV7-9 to TRBJ2-1; D is uncertain. V lost 4 bases and J 10 bases, leaving 14 bases between the germline ends. CDR3 length equals 13 residues. Germline lookup yields CDR1 SEHNR and CDR2 FQNEAQ (reference sequence). The CDR3 nucleotides are TGTGCCAGCAGCTCAACGCAGGCTCGAGAGCAGTTCTTC. It encodes CASSSTQAREQFF.

The chain has TRBV9 and TRBJ2-2; possibly TRBD1 or TRBD2 for D (5 bases each). CDR3 length: 16 residues. Germline V gives CDR1 SGDLS, CDR2 YYNGEE. The germline V and J ends were trimmed by 0 bases and 0 bases, with 9 bases remaining between them. The CDR3 region has the DNA TGTGCCAGCAGCGTAGGAGGGACCCCGAACACCGGGGAGCTGTTTTTT. It yields the protein CASSVGGTPNTGELFF.